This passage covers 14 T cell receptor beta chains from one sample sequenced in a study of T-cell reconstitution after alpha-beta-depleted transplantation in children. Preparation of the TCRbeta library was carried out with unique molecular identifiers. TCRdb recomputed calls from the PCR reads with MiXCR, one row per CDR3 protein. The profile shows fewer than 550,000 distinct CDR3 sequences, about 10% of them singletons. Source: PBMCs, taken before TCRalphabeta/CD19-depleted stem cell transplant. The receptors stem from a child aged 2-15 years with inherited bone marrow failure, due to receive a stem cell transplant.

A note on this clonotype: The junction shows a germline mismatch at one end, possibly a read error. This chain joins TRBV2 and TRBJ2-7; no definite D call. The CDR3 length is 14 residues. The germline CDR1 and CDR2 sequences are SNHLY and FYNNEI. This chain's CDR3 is CASSLPSSRNEQYF. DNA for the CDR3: TGTGCTAGCAGCTTACCTAGTAGTAGAAACGAGCAGTACTTC. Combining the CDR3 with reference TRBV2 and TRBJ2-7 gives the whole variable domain EPEVTQTPSHQVTQMGQEVILRCVPISNHLYFYWYRQILGQKVEFLVSFYNNEISEKSEIFDDQFSVERPDGSNFTLKIRSTKLEDSAMYFCASSLPSSRNEQYFGPGTRLTVT.

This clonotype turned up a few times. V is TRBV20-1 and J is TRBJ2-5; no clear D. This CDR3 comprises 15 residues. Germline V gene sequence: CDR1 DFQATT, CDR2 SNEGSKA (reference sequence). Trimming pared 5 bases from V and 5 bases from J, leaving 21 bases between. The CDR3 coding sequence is TGCAGTGCTCATGGCTTTGGAGCTACGTTTGAGACCCAGTACTTC. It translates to CSAHGFGATFETQYF.

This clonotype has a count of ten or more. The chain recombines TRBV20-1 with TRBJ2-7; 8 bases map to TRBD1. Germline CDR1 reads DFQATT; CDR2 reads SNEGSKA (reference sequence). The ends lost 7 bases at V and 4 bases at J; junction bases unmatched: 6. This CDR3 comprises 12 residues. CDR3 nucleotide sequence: TGCAGTGGCGGACAGGGTTTGTACGAGCAGTACTTC. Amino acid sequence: CSGGQGLYEQYF.

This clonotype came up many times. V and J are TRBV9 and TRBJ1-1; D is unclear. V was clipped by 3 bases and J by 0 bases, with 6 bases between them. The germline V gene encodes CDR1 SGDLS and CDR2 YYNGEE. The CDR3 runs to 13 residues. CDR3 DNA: TGTGCCAGCAGCGGAGCCTTGAACACTGAAGCTTTCTTT. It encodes CASSGALNTEAFF.

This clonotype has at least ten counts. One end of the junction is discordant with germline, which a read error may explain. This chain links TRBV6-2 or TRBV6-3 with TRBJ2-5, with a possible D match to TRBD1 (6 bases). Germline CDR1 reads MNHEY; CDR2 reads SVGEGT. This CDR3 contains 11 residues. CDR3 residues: CASSPSGTPYF. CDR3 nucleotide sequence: TGTGCCAGCTCGCCTTCCGGGACACCATATTTC.

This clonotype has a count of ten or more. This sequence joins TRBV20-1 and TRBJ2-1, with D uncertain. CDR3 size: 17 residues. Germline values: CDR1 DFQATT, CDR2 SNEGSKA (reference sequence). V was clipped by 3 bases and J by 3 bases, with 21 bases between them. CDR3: CSASKQGQSLFYNEQFF. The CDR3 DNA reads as TGCAGTGCTAGTAAGCAAGGTCAGTCCCTATTCTACAATGAGCAGTTCTTC.

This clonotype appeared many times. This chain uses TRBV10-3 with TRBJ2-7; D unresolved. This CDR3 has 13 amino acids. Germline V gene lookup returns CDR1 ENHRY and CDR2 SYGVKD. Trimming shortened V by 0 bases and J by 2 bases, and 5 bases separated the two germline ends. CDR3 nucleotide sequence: TGTGCCATCAGTGAGTCAGGGACCTACGAGCAGTACTTC. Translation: CAISESGTYEQYF.

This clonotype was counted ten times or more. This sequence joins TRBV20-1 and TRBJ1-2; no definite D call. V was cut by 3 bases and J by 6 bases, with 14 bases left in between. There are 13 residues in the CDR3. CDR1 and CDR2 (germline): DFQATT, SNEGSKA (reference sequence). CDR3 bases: TGCAGTGCTAGTCCTCCCGGGAAAAATGGCTACACCTTC. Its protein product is CSASPPGKNGYTF.

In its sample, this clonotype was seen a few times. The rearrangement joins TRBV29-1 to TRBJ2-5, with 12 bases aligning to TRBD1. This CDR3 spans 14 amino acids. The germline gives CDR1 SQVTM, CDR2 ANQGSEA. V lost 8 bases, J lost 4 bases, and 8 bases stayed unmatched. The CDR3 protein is CSSVGTGGPETQYF. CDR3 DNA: TGCAGCAGCGTAGGGACAGGGGGCCCAGAGACCCAGTACTTC.

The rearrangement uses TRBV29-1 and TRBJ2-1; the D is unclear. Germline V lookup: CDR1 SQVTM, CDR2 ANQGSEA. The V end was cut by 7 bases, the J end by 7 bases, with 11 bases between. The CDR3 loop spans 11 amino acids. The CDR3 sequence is CSAARVNEQFF. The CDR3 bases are TGCAGCGCCGCTCGGGTGAATGAGCAGTTCTTC.

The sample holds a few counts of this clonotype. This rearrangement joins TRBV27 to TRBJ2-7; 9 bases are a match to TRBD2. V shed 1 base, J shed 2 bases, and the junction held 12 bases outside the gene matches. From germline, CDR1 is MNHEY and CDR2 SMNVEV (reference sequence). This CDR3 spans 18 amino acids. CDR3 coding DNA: TGTGCCAGCAGTTTATGGCTTGTTTCGAGCGGGAGGCCCTACGAGCAGTACTTC. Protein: CASSLWLVSSGRPYEQYF.

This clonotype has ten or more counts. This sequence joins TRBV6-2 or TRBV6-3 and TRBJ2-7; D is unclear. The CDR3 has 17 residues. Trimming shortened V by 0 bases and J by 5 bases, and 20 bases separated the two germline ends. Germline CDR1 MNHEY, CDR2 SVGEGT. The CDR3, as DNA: TGTGCCAGCAGTTACTCGAAAGGGTCAGGTTTTTTCGACGAGCAGTACTTC. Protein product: CASSYSKGSGFFDEQYF.

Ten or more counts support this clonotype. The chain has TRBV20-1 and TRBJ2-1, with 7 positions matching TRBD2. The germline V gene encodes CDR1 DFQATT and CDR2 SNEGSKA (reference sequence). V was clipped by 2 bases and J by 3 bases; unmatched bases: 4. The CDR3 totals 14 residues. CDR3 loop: CSARNGLDYNEQFF. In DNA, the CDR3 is TGCAGTGCTAGAAATGGACTAGACTACAATGAGCAGTTCTTC.

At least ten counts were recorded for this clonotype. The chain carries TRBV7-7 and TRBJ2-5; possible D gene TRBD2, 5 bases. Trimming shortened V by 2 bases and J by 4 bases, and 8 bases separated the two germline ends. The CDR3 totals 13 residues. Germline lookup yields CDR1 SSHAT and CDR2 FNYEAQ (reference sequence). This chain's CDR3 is CASSLYRGETQYF. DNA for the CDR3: TGTGCCAGCAGCTTATACCGGGGAGAGACCCAGTACTTC.